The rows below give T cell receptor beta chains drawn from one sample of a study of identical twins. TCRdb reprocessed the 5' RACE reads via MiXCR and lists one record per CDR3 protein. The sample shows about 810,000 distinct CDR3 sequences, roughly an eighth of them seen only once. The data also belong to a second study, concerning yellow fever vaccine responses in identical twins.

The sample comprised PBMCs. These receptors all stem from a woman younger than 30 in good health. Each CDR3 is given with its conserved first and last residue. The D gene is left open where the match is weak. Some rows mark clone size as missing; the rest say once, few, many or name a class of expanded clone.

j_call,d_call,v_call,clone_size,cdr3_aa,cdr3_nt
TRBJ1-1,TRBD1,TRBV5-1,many,CASSRSGQMNTEAFF,TGCGCCAGCAGCCGTTCGGGACAGATGAACACTGAAGCTTTCTTT
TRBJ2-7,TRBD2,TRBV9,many,CASSQTSGATYEQYF,TGTGCCAGCAGCCAGACTAGCGGGGCTACCTACGAGCAGTACTTC
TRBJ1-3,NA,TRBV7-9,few,CASSFSAGNTIYF,TGTGCCAGCAGCTTTTCCGCTGGAAACACCATATATTTT
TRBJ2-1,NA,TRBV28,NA,CASSRDGVNVAEQFF,TGTGCCAGCAGTCGGGACGGAGTCAATGTTGCGGAGCAGTTCTTC
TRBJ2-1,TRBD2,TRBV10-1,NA,CASSEYSGARNEQFF,TGCGCCAGCAGTGAATATAGCGGGGCTCGCAATGAGCAGTTCTTC
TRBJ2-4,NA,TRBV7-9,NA,CASSLVGGSKNIQYF,TGTGCCAGCAGCTTAGTAGGAGGGTCCAAAAACATTCAGTACTTC
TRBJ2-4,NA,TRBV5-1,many,CASSLGGTVAKNIQYF,TGCGCCAGCAGCTTGGGCGGGACAGTAGCCAAAAACATTCAGTACTTC
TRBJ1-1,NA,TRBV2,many,CASSVDSGNTEAFF,TGTGCCAGCAGTGTAGACAGCGGGAACACTGAAGCTTTCTTT
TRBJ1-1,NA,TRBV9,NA,CASTAVVGNAEAFF,TGTGCCAGCACCGCGGTAGTTGGAAACGCTGAAGCTTTCTTT
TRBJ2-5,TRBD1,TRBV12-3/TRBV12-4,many,CASRALDRVQETQYF,TGTGCCAGCAGAGCCCTAGACAGGGTACAGGAGACCCAGTACTTC
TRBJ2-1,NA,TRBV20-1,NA,CSAKNPSEYNEQFF,TGCAGTGCTAAGAACCCTAGCGAATACAATGAGCAGTTCTTC
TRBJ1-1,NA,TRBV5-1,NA,CASSLGGIDGTEAFF,TGCGCCAGCAGCTTGGGGGGGATAGACGGGACTGAAGCTTTCTTT
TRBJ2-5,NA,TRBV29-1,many,CSVESPTGFQETQYF,TGCAGCGTTGAAAGCCCCACAGGGTTCCAAGAGACCCAGTACTTC
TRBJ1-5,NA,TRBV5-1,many,CASSSYDRDQPQHF,TGCGCCAGCAGCTCCTACGATAGGGATCAGCCCCAGCATTTT
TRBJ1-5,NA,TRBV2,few,CASSFRQADQPQHF,TGTGCCAGCAGCTTCCGACAGGCTGATCAGCCCCAGCATTTT
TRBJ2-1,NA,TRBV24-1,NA,CATSDFGRGEQFF,TGTGCCACCAGTGATTTCGGCAGAGGGGAGCAGTTCTTC
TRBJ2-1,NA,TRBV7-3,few,CASSPGASRNEQFF,TGTGCCAGCAGCCCAGGGGCCTCTCGCAATGAGCAGTTCTTC
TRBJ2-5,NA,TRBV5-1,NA,CASSREFGETQYF,TGCGCCAGCAGCCGAGAGTTTGGAGAGACCCAGTACTTC
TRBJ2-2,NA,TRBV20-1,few,CSARRVGNTGELFF,TGCAGTGCTCGCCGGGTGGGAAACACCGGGGAGCTGTTTTTT
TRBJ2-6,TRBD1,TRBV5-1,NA,CASSLVRGLTSGANVLTF,TGCGCCAGCAGCTTGGTGAGGGGGCTTACGAGTGGGGCCAACGTCCTGACTTTC
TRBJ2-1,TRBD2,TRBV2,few,CASSVWRGGLNEQFF,TGTGCCAGCAGTGTTTGGCGGGGGGGCCTCAATGAGCAGTTCTTC
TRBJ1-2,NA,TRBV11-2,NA,CASSWGSVHHGYTF,TGTGCCAGCAGCTGGGGCTCAGTACATCACGGCTACACCTTC